This T cell receptor beta chain emerged from a study of shared T cell receptors in the human thymus. The assay was immunoSEQ multiplex PCR, and TCRdb's table has in-frame clones only and misses some. The sample yields hundreds of thousands of clones, around 87% seen once. These data also featured in a second study, about human thymus T cells.

The sequenced sample was thymocytes. The source is a boy younger than two with a congenital heart defect.

CDR3 bases: TGCAGCGTTGATCCGTCTAGCGGGGAAGAGACCCAGTACTTC. Protein sequence: CSVDPSSGEETQYF. V is TRBV29-1 and J is TRBJ2-5, with TRBD2 identical over 9 bases. Trimming removed 3 bases from V and 3 bases from J; junction bases left unmatched: 5. CDR1 and CDR2 (germline): SQVTM, ANQGSEA. The length of the CDR3 is 14 residues.